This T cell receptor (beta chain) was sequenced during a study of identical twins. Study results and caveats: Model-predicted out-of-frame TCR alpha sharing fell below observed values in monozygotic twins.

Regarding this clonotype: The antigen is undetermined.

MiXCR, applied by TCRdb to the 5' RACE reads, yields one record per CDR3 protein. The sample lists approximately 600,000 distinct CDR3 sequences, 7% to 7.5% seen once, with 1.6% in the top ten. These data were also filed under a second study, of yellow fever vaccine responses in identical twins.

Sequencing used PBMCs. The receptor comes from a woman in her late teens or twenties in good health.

The CDR3 DNA reads TGTGCCACCAGCAGAGATGGACTGATCACAGATACGCAGTATTTT. Translating it yields CATSRDGLITDTQYF. The chain has TRBV15 and TRBJ2-3, with D possibly being TRBD2 (5 bases). V shed 0 bases and J shed 2 bases, with 9 bases lying between them. This CDR3 has 15 residues. Germline loops: CDR1 LNHNV, CDR2 YYDKDF (reference sequence).